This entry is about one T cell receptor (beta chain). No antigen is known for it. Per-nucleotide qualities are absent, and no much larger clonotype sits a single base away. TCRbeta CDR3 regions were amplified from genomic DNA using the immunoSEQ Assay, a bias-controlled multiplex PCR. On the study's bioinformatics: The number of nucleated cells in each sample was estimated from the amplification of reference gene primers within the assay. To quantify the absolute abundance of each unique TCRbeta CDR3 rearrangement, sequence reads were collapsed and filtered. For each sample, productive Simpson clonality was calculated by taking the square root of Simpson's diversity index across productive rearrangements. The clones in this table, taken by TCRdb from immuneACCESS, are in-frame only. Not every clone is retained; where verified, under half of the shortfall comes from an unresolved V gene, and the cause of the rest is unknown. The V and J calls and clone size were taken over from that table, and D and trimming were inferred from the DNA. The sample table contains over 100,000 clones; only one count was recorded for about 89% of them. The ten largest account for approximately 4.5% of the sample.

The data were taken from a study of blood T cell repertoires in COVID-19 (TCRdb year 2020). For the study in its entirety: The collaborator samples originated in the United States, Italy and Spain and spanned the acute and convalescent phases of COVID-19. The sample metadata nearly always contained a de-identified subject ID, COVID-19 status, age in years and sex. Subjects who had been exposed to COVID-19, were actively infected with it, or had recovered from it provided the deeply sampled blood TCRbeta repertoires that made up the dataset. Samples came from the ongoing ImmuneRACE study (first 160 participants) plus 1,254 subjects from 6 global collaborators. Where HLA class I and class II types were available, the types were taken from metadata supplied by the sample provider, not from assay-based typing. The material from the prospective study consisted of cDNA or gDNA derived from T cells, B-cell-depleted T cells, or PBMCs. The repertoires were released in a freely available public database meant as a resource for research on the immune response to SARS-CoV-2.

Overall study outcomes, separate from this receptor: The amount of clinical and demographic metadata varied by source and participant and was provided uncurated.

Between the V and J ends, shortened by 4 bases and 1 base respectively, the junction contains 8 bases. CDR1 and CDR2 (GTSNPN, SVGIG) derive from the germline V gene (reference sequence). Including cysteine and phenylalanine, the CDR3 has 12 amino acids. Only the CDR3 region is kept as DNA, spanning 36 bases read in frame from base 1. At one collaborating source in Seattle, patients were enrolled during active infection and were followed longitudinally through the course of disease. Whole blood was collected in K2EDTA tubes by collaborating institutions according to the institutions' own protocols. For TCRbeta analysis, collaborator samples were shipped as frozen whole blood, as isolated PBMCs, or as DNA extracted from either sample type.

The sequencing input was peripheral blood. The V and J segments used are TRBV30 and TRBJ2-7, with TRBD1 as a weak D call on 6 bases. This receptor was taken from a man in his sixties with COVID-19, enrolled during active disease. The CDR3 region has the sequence CAWTQGSYEQYF. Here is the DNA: TGTGCCTGGACCCAGGGGTCCTACGAGCAGTACTTC. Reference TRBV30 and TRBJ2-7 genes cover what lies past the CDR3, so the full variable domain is SQTIHQWPATLVQPVGSPLSLECTVEGTSNPNLYWYRQAAGRGLQLLFYSVGIGQISSEVPQNLSASRPQDRQFILSSKKLLLSDSGFYLCAWTQGSYEQYFGPGTRLTVT.